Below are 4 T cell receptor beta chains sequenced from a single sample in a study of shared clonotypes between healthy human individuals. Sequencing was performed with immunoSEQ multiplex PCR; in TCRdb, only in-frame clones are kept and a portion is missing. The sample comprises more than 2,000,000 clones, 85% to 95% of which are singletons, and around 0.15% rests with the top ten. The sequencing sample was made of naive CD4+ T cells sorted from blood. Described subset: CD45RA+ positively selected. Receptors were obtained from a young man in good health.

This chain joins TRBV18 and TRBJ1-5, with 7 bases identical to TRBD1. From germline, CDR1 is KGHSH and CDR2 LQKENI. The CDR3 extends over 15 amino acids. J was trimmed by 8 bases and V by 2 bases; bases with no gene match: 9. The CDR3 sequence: CASSPRQGELEPQHF. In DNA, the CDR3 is TGTGCCAGCTCACCAAGACAGGGTGAGCTGGAGCCCCAGCATTTT.

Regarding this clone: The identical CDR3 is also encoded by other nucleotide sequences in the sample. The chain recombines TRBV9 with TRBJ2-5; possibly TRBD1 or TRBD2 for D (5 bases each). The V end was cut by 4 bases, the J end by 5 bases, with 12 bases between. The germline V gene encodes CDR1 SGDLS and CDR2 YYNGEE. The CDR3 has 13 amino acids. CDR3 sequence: CASSLGRGETQYF. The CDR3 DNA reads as TGTGCCAGCAGCCTGGGACGCGGGGAGACCCAGTACTTC.

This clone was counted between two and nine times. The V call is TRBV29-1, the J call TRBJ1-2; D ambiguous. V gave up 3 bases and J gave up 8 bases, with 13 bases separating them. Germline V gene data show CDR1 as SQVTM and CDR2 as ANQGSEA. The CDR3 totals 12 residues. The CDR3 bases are TGCAGCGTTGATAGCGGGGAACAAGGCTACACCTTC. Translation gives CSVDSGEQGYTF.

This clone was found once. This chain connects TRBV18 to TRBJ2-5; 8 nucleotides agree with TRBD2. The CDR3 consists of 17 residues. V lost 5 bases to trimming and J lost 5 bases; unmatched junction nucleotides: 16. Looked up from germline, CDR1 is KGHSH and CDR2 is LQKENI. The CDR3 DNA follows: TGTGCCAGCTCAACTGCGCATAGCGGGGTCGTCCGGGAGACCCAGTACTTC. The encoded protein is CASSTAHSGVVRETQYF.